This is a list of T cell receptor beta chains from one sample in a study of T cells of healthy individuals. TCRdb recomputed calls from the 5' RACE reads with MiXCR, one row per CDR3 protein. This table holds some 85,000 distinct CDR3 sequences, approximately 5.4% found once. These receptors were collected from a female donor in good health. The CDR3 runs from the conserved cysteine through the conserved F or W. D genes are given only for firm matches. Clone size is not always given. Where it is, it says once, few, many or a class for expanded clones.

>TRBV14|.|many|TRBJ2-1
TGTGCCAGCAGCCGCTACAGTGAGCAGTTCTTC
CASSRYSEQFF
>TRBV5-6|TRBD2|many|TRBJ2-3
TGTGCCAGCAGCTTGGAACTAGCGACAGATACGCAGTATTTT
CASSLELATDTQYF
>TRBV30|.|many|TRBJ2-1
TGTGCCTGGAGTCCAGGGTCGGGGCTTCGTGAGCAGTTCTTC
CAWSPGSGLREQFF
>TRBV4-2|TRBD1|many|TRBJ2-1
TGTGCCAGCAGCCAAGGAGACAGGGTCAATGAGCAGTTCTTC
CASSQGDRVNEQFF
>TRBV4-3|.|.|TRBJ2-7
TGCGCCAGCAGCCAGGGACTCCGGAGGGAGCAGTACTTC
CASSQGLRREQYF
>TRBV5-6|TRBD1|few|TRBJ1-2
TGTGCCAGCAGCTTGGTCGACAGGGTTAACTATGGCTACACCTTC
CASSLVDRVNYGYTF
>TRBV7-3|.|many|TRBJ2-5
TGTGCCAGCAGCTTCCTCGGCACACCCCAAGAGACCCAGTACTTC
CASSFLGTPQETQYF
>TRBV21-1|.|few|TRBJ2-1
TGTGCCAGCAAGCCTCTCCTTTGGCCTAGCGGGAGTGGGGCCTACAATGAGCAGTTCTTC
CASKPLLWPSGSGAYNEQFF
>TRBV20-1|.|many|TRBJ1-1
TGCAGTGCTAGAGATAATTGGGAGGAAGCTTTCTTT
CSARDNWEEAFF
>TRBV4-2|TRBD1|many|TRBJ1-3
TGTGCCAGCAGCCAAGAGACAGGGAGAGGAAACACCATATATTTT
CASSQETGRGNTIYF
>TRBV30|.|many|TRBJ2-1
TGTGCCTGGAGCGTGCAGTATGAGCAGTTCTTC
CAWSVQYEQFF
>TRBV3-1|.|few|TRBJ1-6
TGTGCCAGCAGCCAAGATCGGCACCCGAGCTCCTATAATTCACCCCTCCACTTT
CASSQDRHPSSYNSPLHF
>TRBV7-9|TRBD2|many|TRBJ2-1
TGTGCCAGCAGTTCACGACTAGCGGGAGTGGTCTCCTACAATGAGCAGTTCTTC
CASSSRLAGVVSYNEQFF
>TRBV6-2/TRBV6-3|.|many|TRBJ1-5
TGTGCCAGCAGCCTCCTAGGTAATAGCAATCAGCCCCAGCATTTT
CASSLLGNSNQPQHF
>TRBV6-2/TRBV6-3|.|many|TRBJ1-1
TGTGCCAGCAGTTACTCCCAGGGGATGAACACTGAAGCTTTCTTT
CASSYSQGMNTEAFF
>TRBV18|.|many|TRBJ2-7
TGTGCCAGCCCAACGCTGGGGCGGGGAACCTACGAGCAGTACTTC
CASPTLGRGTYEQYF
>TRBV20-1|TRBD2|.|TRBJ2-1
TGCAGTGCTGGGACTACACCCTACAATGAGCAGTTCTTC
CSAGTTPYNEQFF
>TRBV29-1|TRBD2|many|TRBJ2-1
TGCAGCGCCGCCGGGGCGGGAGGGTGGAATGAGCAGTTCTTC
CSAAGAGGWNEQFF
>TRBV29-1|TRBD2|many|TRBJ2-1
TGCAGCGTTGAAGTTGGTTGGGTCGGGACTAGCGGGAGTGGTGAGCAGTTCTTC
CSVEVGWVGTSGSGEQFF
>TRBV9|TRBD2|few|TRBJ2-1
TGTGCCAGCAGCCGAACTAGCGGGGACTACAATGAGCAGTTCTTC
CASSRTSGDYNEQFF
>TRBV10-3|.|many|TRBJ1-6
TGTGCCATCAGAGTGGACGGAAATTCACCCCTCCACTTT
CAIRVDGNSPLHF
>TRBV28|.|few|TRBJ1-6
TGTGCCAGCAGGTTCTCAGAGGGAAGGAAATTGAATTCACCCCTCCACTTT
CASRFSEGRKLNSPLHF
>TRBV29-1|.|many|TRBJ1-1
TGCAGCGTTGAATCCGGACGGATGAACACTGAAGCTTTCTTT
CSVESGRMNTEAFF
>TRBV7-9|TRBD1|many|TRBJ2-5
TGTGCCAGCAGCTTGGGACAGTGGGAGACCCAGTACTTC
CASSLGQWETQYF
>TRBV7-9|.|many|TRBJ2-5
TGTGCCAGCAGCCGCCCGGGATACCAAGAGACCCAGTACTTC
CASSRPGYQETQYF
>TRBV13|.|.|TRBJ1-5
TGTGCCAGCAGCTCCGGACAGAACAATCAGCCCCAGCATTTT
CASSSGQNNQPQHF
>TRBV3-1|.|few|TRBJ2-1
TGTGCCAGCAGCCAAAACGGACAGAGAATTTACAATGAGCAGTTCTTC
CASSQNGQRIYNEQFF
>TRBV27|.|.|TRBJ1-6
TGTGCCAGCAGTTTACTGTTCAGGGAGGGTTCACCCCTCCACTTT
CASSLLFREGSPLHF
>TRBV29-1|.|.|TRBJ2-7
TGCCGCGTTACGAAGAACTACGAGCAGTACTTC
CRVTKNYEQYF